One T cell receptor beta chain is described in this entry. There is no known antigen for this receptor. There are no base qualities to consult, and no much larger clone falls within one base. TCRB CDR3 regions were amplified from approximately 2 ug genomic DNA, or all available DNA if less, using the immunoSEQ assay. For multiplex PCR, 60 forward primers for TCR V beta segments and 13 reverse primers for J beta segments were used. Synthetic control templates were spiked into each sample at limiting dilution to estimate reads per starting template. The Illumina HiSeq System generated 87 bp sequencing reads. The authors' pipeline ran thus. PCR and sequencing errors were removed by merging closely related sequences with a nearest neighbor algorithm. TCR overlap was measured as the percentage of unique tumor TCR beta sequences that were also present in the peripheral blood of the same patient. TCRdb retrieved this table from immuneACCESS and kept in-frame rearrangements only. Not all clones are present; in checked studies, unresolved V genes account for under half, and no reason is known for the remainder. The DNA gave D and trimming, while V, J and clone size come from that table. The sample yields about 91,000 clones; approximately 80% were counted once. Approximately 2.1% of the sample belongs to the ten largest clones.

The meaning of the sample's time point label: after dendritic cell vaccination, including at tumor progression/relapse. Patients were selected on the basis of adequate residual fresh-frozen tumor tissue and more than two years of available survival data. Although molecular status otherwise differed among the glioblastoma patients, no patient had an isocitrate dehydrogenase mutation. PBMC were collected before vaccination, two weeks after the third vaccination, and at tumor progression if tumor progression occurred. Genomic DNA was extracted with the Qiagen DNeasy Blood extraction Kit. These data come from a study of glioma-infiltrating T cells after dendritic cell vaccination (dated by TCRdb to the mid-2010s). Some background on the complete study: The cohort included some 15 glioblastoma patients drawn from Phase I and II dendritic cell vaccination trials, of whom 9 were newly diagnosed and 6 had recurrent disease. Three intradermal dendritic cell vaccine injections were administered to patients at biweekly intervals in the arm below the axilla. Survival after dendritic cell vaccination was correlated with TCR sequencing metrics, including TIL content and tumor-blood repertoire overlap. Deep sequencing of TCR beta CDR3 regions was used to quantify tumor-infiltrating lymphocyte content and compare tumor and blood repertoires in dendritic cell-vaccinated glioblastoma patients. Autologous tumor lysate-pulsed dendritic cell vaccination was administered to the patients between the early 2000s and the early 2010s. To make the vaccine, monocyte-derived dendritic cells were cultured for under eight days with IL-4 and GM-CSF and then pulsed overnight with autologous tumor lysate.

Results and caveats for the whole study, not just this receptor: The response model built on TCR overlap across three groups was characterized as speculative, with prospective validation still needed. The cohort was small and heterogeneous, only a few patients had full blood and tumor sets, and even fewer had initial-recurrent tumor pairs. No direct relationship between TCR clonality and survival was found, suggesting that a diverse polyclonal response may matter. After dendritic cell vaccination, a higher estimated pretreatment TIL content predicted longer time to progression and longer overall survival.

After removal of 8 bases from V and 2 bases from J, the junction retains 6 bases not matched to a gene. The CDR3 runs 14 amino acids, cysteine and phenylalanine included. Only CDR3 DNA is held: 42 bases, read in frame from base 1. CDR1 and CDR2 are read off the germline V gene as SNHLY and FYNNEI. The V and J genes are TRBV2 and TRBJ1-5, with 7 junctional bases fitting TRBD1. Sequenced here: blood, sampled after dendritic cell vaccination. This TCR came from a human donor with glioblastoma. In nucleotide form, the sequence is TGTGCCAGCGGGCAAGACAGGGGCAATCAGCCCCAGCATTTT. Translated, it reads CASGQDRGNQPQHF.